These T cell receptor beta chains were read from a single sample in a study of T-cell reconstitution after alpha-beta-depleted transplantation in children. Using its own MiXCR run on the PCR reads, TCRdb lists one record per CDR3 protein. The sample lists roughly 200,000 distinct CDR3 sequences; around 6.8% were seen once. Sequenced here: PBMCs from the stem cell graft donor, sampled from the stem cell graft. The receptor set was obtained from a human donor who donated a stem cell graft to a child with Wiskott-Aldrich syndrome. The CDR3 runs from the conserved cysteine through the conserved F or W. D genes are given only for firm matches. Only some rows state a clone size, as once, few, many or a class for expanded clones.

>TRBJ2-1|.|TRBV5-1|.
CASGAIQNSYNEQFF
TGCGCCAGTGGGGCCATACAAAACTCCTACAATGAGCAGTTCTTC
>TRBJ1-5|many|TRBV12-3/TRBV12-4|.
CASSFDLQPQHF
TGTGCCAGCAGTTTCGATCTTCAGCCCCAGCATTTT
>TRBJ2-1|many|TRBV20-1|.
CSARTKAGSYNEQFF
TGCAGTGCTAGAACCAAAGCGGGCTCCTACAATGAGCAGTTCTTC
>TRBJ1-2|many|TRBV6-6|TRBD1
CASTRTGSNGYTF
TGTGCCAGCACCAGGACAGGGAGTAATGGCTACACCTTC
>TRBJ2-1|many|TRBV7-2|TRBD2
CASSLAGLAGGPYNEQFF
TGTGCCAGCAGCTTAGCGGGACTAGCGGGAGGTCCCTACAATGAGCAGTTCTTC
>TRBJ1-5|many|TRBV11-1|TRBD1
CASSLSPPGQGAWEGQPQHF
TGTGCCAGCAGCTTAAGTCCCCCGGGACAGGGAGCCTGGGAGGGTCAGCCCCAGCATTTT
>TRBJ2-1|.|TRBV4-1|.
CASSPLPGDEQFF
TGCGCCAGCAGCCCCCTTCCAGGGGATGAGCAGTTCTTC
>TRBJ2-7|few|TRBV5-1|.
CASSLDQMKDEQYF
TGCGCCAGCAGCTTAGATCAAATGAAGGACGAGCAGTACTTC
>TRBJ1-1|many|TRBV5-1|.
CASSLDGRPNTEAFF
TGCGCCAGCAGCTTGGACGGCAGACCGAACACTGAAGCTTTCTTT
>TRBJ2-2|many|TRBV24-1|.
CATSRETGELFF
TGTGCCACCAGTAGAGAGACCGGGGAGCTGTTTTTT
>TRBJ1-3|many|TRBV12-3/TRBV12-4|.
CASSPGGNTIYF
TGTGCCAGCAGCCCGGGTGGAAACACCATATATTTT
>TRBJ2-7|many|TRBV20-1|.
CSARAGEVEQYF
TGCAGTGCTAGAGCGGGAGAGGTCGAGCAGTACTTC
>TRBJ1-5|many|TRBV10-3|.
CAISAGGNQPQHF
TGTGCCATCAGTGCGGGGGGCAATCAGCCCCAGCATTTT
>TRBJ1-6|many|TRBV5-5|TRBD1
CASSPTGGYSPLHF
TGTGCCAGCAGTCCCACAGGGGGTTATTCACCCCTCCACTTT
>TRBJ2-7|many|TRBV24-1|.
CATSDGGTGAYEQYF
TGTGCCACCAGTGACGGGGGGACAGGAGCCTACGAGCAGTACTTC
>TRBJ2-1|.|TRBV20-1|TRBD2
CSARGLAGGGEHFF
TGCAGTGCTAGGGGACTAGCGGGAGGGGGTGAGCATTTCTTC
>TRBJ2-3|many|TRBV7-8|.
CASSPRTIQDTQYF
TGTGCCAGCAGCCCCCGGACTATTCAAGATACGCAGTATTTT
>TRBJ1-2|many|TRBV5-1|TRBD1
CASSLAPGTGDGYTF
TGCGCCAGCAGCTTGGCCCCAGGGACAGGGGATGGCTACACCTTC
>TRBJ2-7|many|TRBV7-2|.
CASTNGGKKYEQYF
TGTGCCAGCACGAACGGGGGTAAAAAGTACGAGCAGTACTTC
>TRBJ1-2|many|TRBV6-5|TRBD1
CASSFRRTGGYGYTF
TGTGCCAGCAGTTTTCGAAGGACAGGGGGCTATGGCTACACCTTC
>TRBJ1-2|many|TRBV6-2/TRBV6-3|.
CASSYSWYSEDGYTF
TGTGCCAGCAGTTACTCGTGGTACAGCGAAGATGGCTACACCTTC
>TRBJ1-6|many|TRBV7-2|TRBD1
CASSRTGGSPLHF
TGTGCCAGCAGCCGTACAGGGGGCTCACCCCTCCACTTT
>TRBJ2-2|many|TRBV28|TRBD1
CASSSRTGNTGELFF
TGTGCCAGCAGTTCCCGGACAGGCAACACCGGGGAGCTGTTTTTT
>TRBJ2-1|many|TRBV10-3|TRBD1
CATEDRNYNEQFF
TGTGCCACAGAGGACAGGAACTACAATGAGCAGTTCTTC